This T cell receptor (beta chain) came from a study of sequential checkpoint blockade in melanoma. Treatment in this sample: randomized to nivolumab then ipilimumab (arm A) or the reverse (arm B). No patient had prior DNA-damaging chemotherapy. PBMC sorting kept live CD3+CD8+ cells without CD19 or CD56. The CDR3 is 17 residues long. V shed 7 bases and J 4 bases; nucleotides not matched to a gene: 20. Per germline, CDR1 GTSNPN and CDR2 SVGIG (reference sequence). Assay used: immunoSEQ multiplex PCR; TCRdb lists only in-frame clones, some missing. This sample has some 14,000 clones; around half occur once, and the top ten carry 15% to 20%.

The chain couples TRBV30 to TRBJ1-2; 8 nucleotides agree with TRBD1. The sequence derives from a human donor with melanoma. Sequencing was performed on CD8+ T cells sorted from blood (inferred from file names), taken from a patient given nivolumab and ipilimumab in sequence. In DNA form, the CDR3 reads TGTGCCTCCCCTTACGTGCTGGGGACAGGATATTCCTATGGCTACACCTTC. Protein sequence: CASPYVLGTGYSYGYTF.